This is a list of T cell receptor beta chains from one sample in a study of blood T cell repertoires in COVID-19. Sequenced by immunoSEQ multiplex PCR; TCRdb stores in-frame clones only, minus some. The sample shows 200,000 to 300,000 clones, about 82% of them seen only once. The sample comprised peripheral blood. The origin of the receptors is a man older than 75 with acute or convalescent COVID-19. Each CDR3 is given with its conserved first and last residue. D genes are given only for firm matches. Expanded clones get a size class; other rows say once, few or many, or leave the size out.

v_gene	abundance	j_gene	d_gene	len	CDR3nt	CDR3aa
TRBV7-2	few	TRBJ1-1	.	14	TGTGCCAGCAGCCCCTTCGGAGGAAGCACTGAAGCTTTCTTT	CASSPFGGSTEAFF
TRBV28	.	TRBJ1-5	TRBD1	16	TGTGCCCCCGGTGGAGGGGACAGGGGGAAGAGTCAGCCCCAGCATTTT	CAPGGGDRGKSQPQHF
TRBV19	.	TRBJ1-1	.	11	TGTGCCAGTACAGGGCAAGATGAAGCTTTCTTT	CASTGQDEAFF
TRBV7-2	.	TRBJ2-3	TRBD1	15	TGTGCCAGCAGCTTCGCAGGGACAGGGATAGATACGCAGTATTTT	CASSFAGTGIDTQYF
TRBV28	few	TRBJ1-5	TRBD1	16	TGTGCCAGCAGTTCAGGGGGACAGCCGGCGAGTCAGCCCCAGCATTTT	CASSSGGQPASQPQHF
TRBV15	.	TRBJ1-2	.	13	TGTGCCACCAGCAGCCAGGGTGGCTATGGCTACACCTTC	CATSSQGGYGYTF
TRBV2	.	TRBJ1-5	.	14	TGTGCCAGCAGTGATTCGGGGGGCCCTCAGCCCCAGCATTTT	CASSDSGGPQPQHF
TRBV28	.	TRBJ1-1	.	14	TGTGCCAGCAGTTTTTCACAGATGAACACTGAAGCTTTCTTT	CASSFSQMNTEAFF
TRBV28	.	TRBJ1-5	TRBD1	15	TGTGCCAGCAGTTTATGGGGGACAGGGCAGCGGCCCCAGCATTTT	CASSLWGTGQRPQHF
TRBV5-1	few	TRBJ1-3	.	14	TGCGCCAGCAGCACCGGGGGAGCTGGAAACACCATATATTTT	CASSTGGAGNTIYF
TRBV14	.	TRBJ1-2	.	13	TGTGCCAGCAGCCAACCTACAGGGTCTGGCTACACCTTC	CASSQPTGSGYTF
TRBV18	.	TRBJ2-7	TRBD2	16	TGTGCCAGCTCACCACCTTCTAGCGGGAGCAACCACGAGCAGTACTTC	CASSPPSSGSNHEQYF
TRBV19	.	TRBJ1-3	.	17	TGTGCCAGTGGGGCGGTGCGCCGAGACTTCTCTGGAAACACCATATATTTT	CASGAVRRDFSGNTIYF